The 25 T cell receptor beta chains below were found in one sample sequenced in a study of blood T cell repertoires in COVID-19. TCRdb's table, derived via immunoSEQ multiplex PCR, lists solely in-frame clones and lacks some. The sample includes roughly 360,000 clones, 81% seen only once; the top ten take about 1.2%. Material: peripheral blood. The source of these receptors is a human donor with acute or convalescent COVID-19. The donor label of this sample is uncertain.

This chain joins TRBV30 and TRBJ1-6; no reliable D call. Germline assignment: CDR1 GTSNPN and CDR2 SVGIG (reference sequence). The CDR3 contains 14 residues. V was cut by 3 bases and J by 13 bases, with 19 bases left in between. Here the CDR3 reads CAWRSPPPGLPLHF. For the CDR3, the DNA is TGTGCCTGGAGATCCCCCCCGCCGGGTCTTCCCCTCCACTTT.

The V and J genes are TRBV19 and TRBJ2-7; 13 bases match TRBD2. Germline V gene sequence: CDR1 LNHDA, CDR2 SQIVND (reference sequence). With 4 bases clipped from V and 7 bases from J, the junction kept 16 bases outside the gene matches. CDR3 length: 18 amino acids. The CDR3 DNA reads as TGTGCCAGTAGTACGGACGCACCAGGACTAGCGGGAGTTGGGGAGCAGTACTTC. Amino acids: CASSTDAPGLAGVGEQYF.

J is TRBJ2-3 and V is TRBV19; TRBD2 aligns across 10 bases. Germline CDR1 LNHDA, CDR2 SQIVND (reference sequence). Unmatched junction bases numbered 7, after V lost 4 bases and J lost 6 bases. The CDR3 has 15 amino acids. Written as DNA, the CDR3 is TGTGCCAGTAGTAGGGGCACTAGCGGGGCGGATACGCAGTATTTT. It codes for CASSRGTSGADTQYF.

Here the CDR3 reads CSASVQMNTEAFF. DNA for the CDR3: TGCAGTGCTAGTGTGCAGATGAACACTGAAGCTTTCTTT. V is TRBV20-1 and J is TRBJ1-1, with unresolved D. Germline loops: CDR1 DFQATT, CDR2 SNEGSKA (reference sequence). CDR3 size: 13 residues. The V and J ends lost 3 bases and 0 bases respectively, with 8 bases between them.

This clone was observed a single time. V is TRBV6-5 and J is TRBJ2-7, with D possibly being TRBD1 (6 bases). The CDR3 covers 14 residues. CDR1 is MNHEY and CDR2 is SVGAGI in the germline V gene. V was cut by 6 bases and J by 2 bases, with 14 bases left in between. The CDR3 DNA is TGTGCCAGCAGCAGTTCGGACAGCGCCTACGAGCAGTACTTC. The encoded protein is CASSSSDSAYEQYF.

This sequence joins TRBV10-3 and TRBJ1-1, with D possibly being TRBD1 (6 bases). Trimming took off 6 bases at V and 4 bases at J, with 15 bases between the two ends. CDR1 is ENHRY and CDR2 is SYGVKD in the germline V gene. The CDR3 runs to 14 residues. DNA of the CDR3: TGTGCCATCAGGGACGAACTACAGGGCACTGAAGCTTTCTTT. As protein: CAIRDELQGTEAFF.

Notes on this clone: Within the sample, other DNA sequences also encode this same CDR3. The chain recombines TRBV11-2 with TRBJ2-1, with D unclear. V was clipped by 1 base and J by 6 bases, with 7 bases between them. The CDR3 sequence is 13 residues long. Germline assignment: CDR1 SGHAT and CDR2 FQNNGV. The CDR3: CASSLVQFNEQFF. DNA of the CDR3: TGTGCCAGCAGCTTAGTACAGTTCAATGAGCAGTTCTTC. Complete variable domain (other parts from reference TRBV11-2 and TRBJ2-1): EAGVAQSPRYKIIEKRQSVAFWCNPISGHATLYWYQQILGQGPKLLIQFQNNGVVDDSQLPKDRFSAERLKGVDSTLKIQPAKLEDSAVYLCASSLVQFNEQFFGPGTRLTVL.

This chain connects TRBV6-1 to TRBJ1-4; D is unresolved. Trimming pared 2 bases from V and 7 bases from J, leaving 17 bases between. The CDR3 contains 16 residues. Germline V gives CDR1 MNHNS, CDR2 SASEGT. CDR3: CASSEREGIPSEKLFF. Written as DNA, the CDR3 is TGTGCCAGCAGTGAACGGGAGGGAATCCCGAGTGAAAAACTGTTTTTT.

CDR3 coding DNA: TGTGCCACCAGCAGAGATATAGCGGGGAACACCGGGGAGCTGTTTTTT. Its protein is CATSRDIAGNTGELFF. The gene calls are TRBV15 and TRBJ2-2, with 7 bases that match TRBD2. The CDR3 runs to 16 residues. V shed 0 bases and J 1 base; nucleotides not matched to a gene: 2. In germline, CDR1 is LNHNV, CDR2 YYDKDF (reference sequence). The variable domain in full, with the rest retrieved from reference TRBV15 and TRBJ2-2, is DAMVIQNPRYQVTQFGKPVTLSCSQTLNHNVMYWYQQKSSQAPKLLFHYYDKDFNNEADTPDNFQSRRPNTSFCFLDIRSPGLGDTAMYLCATSRDIAGNTGELFFGEGSRLTVL.

The rearrangement joins TRBV6-5 to TRBJ1-1, with 8 bases lining up with TRBD1. V gave up 5 bases and J gave up 1 base; unmatched junction bases: 3. Germline loops: CDR1 MNHEY, CDR2 SVGAGI. The CDR3 contains 14 residues. The CDR3 bases are TGTGCCAGCAGTAGGGACAGGAAGAACACTGAAGCTTTCTTT. Translation gives CASSRDRKNTEAFF.

This chain links TRBV18 with TRBJ1-6; no clear D. Germline CDR1 KGHSH, CDR2 LQKENI. The CDR3 runs to 16 residues. The V end lost 3 bases, the J end lost 7 bases, and 16 bases lay between the germline ends. CDR3 loop: CASSPYGSAGNSPLHF. The CDR3 DNA reads TGTGCCAGCTCACCTTACGGGTCGGCGGGGAATTCACCCCTCCACTTT.

This sequence joins TRBV10-3 and TRBJ1-4; TRBD1 is a possible D gene (5 bases). CDR3 length: 14 residues. From germline, CDR1 is ENHRY and CDR2 SYGVKD. With 3 bases removed from V and 6 bases from J, the gap between germline ends came to 11 bases. The CDR3 DNA follows: TGTGCCATCAGTGACACAGGAGGGTATGAAAAACTGTTTTTT. Translating gives CAISDTGGYEKLFF.

This clone was counted a single time. This chain connects TRBV18 to TRBJ1-6; TRBD1 agrees at 7 bases. V lost 2 bases, J lost 10 bases, and 5 bases stayed unmatched. CDR3 size: 14 residues. Germline CDR1 is KGHSH and CDR2 is LQKENI. For the CDR3, the DNA is TGTGCCAGCTCACCAGACAGGGTCGGATCACCCCTCCACTTT. Its protein is CASSPDRVGSPLHF.

The chain is built from TRBV5-1 and TRBJ2-1; possibly TRBD1 for D (5 bases). V gave up 0 bases and J gave up 0 bases, with 10 bases separating them. The CDR3 consists of 16 residues. Germline loops: CDR1 SGHRS, CDR2 YFSETQ. The CDR3 reads CASSLGGGSSYNEQFF. The DNA of the CDR3 is TGCGCCAGCAGCTTGGGGGGCGGAAGCTCCTACAATGAGCAGTTCTTC.

The rearrangement joins TRBV5-1 to TRBJ2-5; 7 bases line up with TRBD2. The germline V gene encodes CDR1 SGHRS and CDR2 YFSETQ. The CDR3 length is 13 residues. V lost 5 bases to trimming and J lost 1 base; unmatched junction nucleotides: 2. Here the CDR3 DNA reads TGCGCCAGCAGAGCGGGGTCCCAAGAGACCCAGTACTTC. Its protein product is CASRAGSQETQYF.

V and J are TRBV6-2 or TRBV6-3 and TRBJ2-3; 7 positions agree with TRBD1. CDR1 is MNHEY, CDR2 SVGEGT, per germline. Losses at the gene ends were 6 bases for V and 6 bases for J; bases not matched to a gene: 18. The CDR3 spans 17 residues. The CDR3: CASSPTRRGGLSDTQYF. The CDR3 DNA reads TGTGCCAGCAGCCCTACCAGGCGAGGGGGCTTATCGGATACGCAGTATTTT.

This chain uses TRBV6-4 with TRBJ1-1; D remains ambiguous. CDR1 MRHNA and CDR2 SNTAGT come from the germline V gene. This CDR3 has 15 amino acids. The ends were cut back, 7 bases at V and 0 bases at J, with 15 bases in the middle. This chain's CDR3 is CASIIPRSVNTEAFF. The CDR3 DNA is TGTGCCAGCATTATCCCCCGTTCGGTGAACACTGAAGCTTTCTTT.

The V and J genes are TRBV19 and TRBJ2-7; D is possibly TRBD1 (5 bases). Germline-derived CDR1 and CDR2 are LNHDA and SQIVND (reference sequence). Trimming left V 6 bases short and J 1 base short, with 16 bases between. The CDR3 sequence is 15 residues long. The CDR3: CASSSGASWSYEQYF. CDR3 DNA: TGTGCCAGTAGCTCTGGGGCCTCGTGGTCCTACGAGCAGTACTTC.

A few counts support this clone. V gene TRBV29-1 combines with J gene TRBJ2-1; D may be TRBD1 (6 bases). From germline, CDR1 is SQVTM and CDR2 ANQGSEA. The CDR3 spans 14 residues. Trimming took 3 bases from V and 5 from J, leaving 14 bases between them. The CDR3 sequence is CSVDTRGSNNEQFF. The CDR3 coding sequence is TGCAGCGTTGACACGAGGGGGAGTAACAATGAGCAGTTCTTC.

This chain links TRBV7-8 with TRBJ1-1, with 10 nucleotides matching TRBD1. V was clipped by 4 bases and J by 2 bases; unmatched bases: 4. The germline V gene has CDR1 SGHVS and CDR2 FQNEAQ. The CDR3 consists of 15 residues. CDR3 sequence reads: CASSSRDRGNTEAFF. The CDR3 coding sequence is TGTGCCAGCAGCTCCAGGGACAGGGGAAACACTGAAGCTTTCTTT.

The rearrangement joins TRBV6-1 to TRBJ1-1; D gene ambiguous. The CDR3 contains 13 residues. V lost 0 bases and J lost 1, with 3 bases in between. Germline V gene lookup returns CDR1 MNHNS and CDR2 SASEGT. The CDR3 coding sequence is TGTGCCAGCAGTGAAGCCTCGAACACTGAAGCTTTCTTT. This sequence encodes CASSEASNTEAFF.

CDR3 loop: CASRYPGQGAFFEQYF. CDR3 coding DNA: TGTGCCAGCAGATATCCGGGACAGGGGGCTTTTTTCGAGCAGTACTTC. V gene TRBV11-2 combines with J gene TRBJ2-7; TRBD1 agrees at 12 bases. V trimming: 6 bases; J trimming: 6 bases; junction bases outside the gene matches: 12. From germline, CDR1 is SGHAT and CDR2 FQNNGV. The length of the CDR3 is 16 residues.

CDR3 bases: TGTGCCAGCAAATTGGGACAGGGAGTCACAGATACGCAGTATTTT. This gives the protein CASKLGQGVTDTQYF. The chain uses TRBV5-4 and TRBJ2-3; 9 bases line up with TRBD1. In germline, CDR1 is SGHNT, CDR2 YYREEE (reference sequence). The CDR3 contains 15 residues. V gave up 6 bases and J gave up 2 bases; unmatched junction bases: 7.

The chain couples TRBV7-2 to TRBJ2-4, with 11 bases matching TRBD1. Germline CDR1 is SGHTA and CDR2 is FQGNSA. The CDR3 length is 19 residues. The trim removed 5 bases at V and 6 bases at J, leaving 18 bases unmatched. Written as DNA, the CDR3 is TGTGCCAGCAGCCTACGAGGGGGGACAGGGGGTACCTTCGGAAACATTCAGTACTTC. The encoded protein is CASSLRGGTGGTFGNIQYF. The full variable domain, rest sourced from reference TRBV7-2 and TRBJ2-4, is GAGVSQSPSNKVTEKGKDVELRCDPISGHTALYWYRQSLGQGLEFLIYFQGNSAPDKSGLPSDRFSAERTGGSVSTLTIQRTQQEDSAVYLCASSLRGGTGGTFGNIQYFGAGTRLSVL.

The J gene is TRBJ1-1, the V gene TRBV27; no clear D. The CDR3 loop spans 13 amino acids. The V gene's germline CDR1 is MNHEY and CDR2 SMNVEV (reference sequence). Trimming shortened V by 3 bases and J by 0 bases, and 5 bases separated the two germline ends. The CDR3 protein is CASSFRVNTEAFF. The CDR3 DNA is TGTGCCAGCAGTTTCCGGGTGAACACTGAAGCTTTCTTT.